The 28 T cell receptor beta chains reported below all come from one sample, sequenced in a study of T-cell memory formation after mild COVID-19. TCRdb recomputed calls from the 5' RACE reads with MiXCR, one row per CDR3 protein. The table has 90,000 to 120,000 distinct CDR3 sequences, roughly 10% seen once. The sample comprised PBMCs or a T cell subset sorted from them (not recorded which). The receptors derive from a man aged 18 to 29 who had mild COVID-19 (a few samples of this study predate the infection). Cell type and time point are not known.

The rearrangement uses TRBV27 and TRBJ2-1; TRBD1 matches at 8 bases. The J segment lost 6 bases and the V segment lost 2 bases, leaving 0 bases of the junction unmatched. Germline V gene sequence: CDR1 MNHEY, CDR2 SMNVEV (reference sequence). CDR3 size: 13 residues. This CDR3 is CASSLGQGNEQFF. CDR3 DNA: TGTGCCAGCAGTTTAGGACAGGGCAATGAGCAGTTCTTC.

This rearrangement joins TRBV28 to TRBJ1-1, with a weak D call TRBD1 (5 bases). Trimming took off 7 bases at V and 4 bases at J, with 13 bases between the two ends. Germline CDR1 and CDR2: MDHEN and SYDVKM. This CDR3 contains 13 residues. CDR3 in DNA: TGTGCCAGCACCCTTCAGGGAACCACTGAAGCTTTCTTT. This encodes CASTLQGTTEAFF. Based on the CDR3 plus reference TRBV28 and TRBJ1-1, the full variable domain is DVKVTQSSRYLVKRTGEKVFLECVQDMDHENMFWYRQDPGLGLRLIYFSYDVKMKEKGDIPEGYSVSREKKERFSLILESASTNQTSMYLCASTLQGTTEAFFGQGTRLTVV.

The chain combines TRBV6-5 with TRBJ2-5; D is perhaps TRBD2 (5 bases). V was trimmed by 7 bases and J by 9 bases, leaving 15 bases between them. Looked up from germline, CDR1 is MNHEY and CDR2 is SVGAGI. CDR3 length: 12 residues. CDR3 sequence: CASTGLTGSQYF. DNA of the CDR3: TGTGCCAGCACTGGGCTAACGGGGTCCCAGTACTTC.

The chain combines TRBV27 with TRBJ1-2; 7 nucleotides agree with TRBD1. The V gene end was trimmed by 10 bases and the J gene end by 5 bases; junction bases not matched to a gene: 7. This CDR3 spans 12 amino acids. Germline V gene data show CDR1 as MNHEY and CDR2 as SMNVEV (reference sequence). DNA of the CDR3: TGTGCCAACAAGGGGGCGCCGTATGGCTACACCTTC. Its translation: CANKGAPYGYTF.

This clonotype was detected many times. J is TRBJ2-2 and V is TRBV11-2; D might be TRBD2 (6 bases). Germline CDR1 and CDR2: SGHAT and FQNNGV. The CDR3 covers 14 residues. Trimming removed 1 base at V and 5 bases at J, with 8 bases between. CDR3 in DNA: TGTGCCAGCAGCTTAGGCGGGGTGACCGGGGAGCTGTTTTTT. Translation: CASSLGGVTGELFF.

CDR3 in amino acids: CAISDPVAGGITDTQYF. CDR3 in DNA: TGTGCCATCAGTGACCCCGTAGCGGGGGGAATCACAGATACGCAGTATTTT. The chain links TRBV10-3 to TRBJ2-3; 10 bases line up with TRBD2. The V and J ends lost 3 bases and 2 bases, in that order; junction bases with no gene match: 8. This CDR3 region has 17 residues. Germline values: CDR1 ENHRY, CDR2 SYGVKD.

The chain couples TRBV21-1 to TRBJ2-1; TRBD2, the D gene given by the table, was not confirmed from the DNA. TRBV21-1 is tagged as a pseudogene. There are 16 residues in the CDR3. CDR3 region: CASIMGSGASYNEQFF. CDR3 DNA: TGTGCCAGCATCATGGGGAGCGGGGCCTCCTACAATGAGCAGTTCTTC.

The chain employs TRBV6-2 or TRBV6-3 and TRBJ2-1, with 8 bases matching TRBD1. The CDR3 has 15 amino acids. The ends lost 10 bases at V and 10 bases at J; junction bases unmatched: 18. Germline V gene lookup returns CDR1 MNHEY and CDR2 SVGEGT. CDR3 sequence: CATEPTGDISNEQFF. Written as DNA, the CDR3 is TGTGCCACCGAGCCGACAGGGGACATATCCAACGAGCAGTTCTTC.

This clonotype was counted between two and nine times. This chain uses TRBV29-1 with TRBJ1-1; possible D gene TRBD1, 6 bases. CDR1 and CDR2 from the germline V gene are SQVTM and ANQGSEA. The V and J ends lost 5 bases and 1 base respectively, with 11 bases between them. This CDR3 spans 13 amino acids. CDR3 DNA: TGCAGCGTTCACAAGACAGGGAACACTGAAGCTTTCTTT. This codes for CSVHKTGNTEAFF.

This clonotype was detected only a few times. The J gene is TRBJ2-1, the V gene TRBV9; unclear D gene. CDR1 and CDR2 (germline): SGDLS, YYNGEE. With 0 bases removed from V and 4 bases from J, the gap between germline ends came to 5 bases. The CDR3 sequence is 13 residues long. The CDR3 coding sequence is TGTGCCAGCAGCGTAGATTCGTACAATGAGCAGTTCTTC. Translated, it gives CASSVDSYNEQFF.

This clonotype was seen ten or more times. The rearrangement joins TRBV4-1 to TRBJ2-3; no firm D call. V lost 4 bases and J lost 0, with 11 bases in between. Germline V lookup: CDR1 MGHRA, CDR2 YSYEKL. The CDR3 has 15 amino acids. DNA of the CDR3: TGCGCCAGCAGCCCAGGAAGCCCTAGCACAGATACGCAGTATTTT. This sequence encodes CASSPGSPSTDTQYF.

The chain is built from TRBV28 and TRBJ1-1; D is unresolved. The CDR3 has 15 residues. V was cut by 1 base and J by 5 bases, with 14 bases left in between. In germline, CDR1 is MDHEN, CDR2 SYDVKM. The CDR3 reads CASSLSTGSRTEAFF. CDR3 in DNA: TGTGCCAGCAGTTTATCCACGGGATCGAGGACTGAAGCTTTCTTT.

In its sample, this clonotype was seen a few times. For the CDR3, the DNA is TGTGCCAGCAGCTTAGCACTAGCGGACTCCTACAATGAGCAGTTCTTC. Translation: CASSLALADSYNEQFF. This chain links TRBV7-8 with TRBJ2-1; TRBD2 agrees at 8 bases. This CDR3 is 16 amino acids long. V gave up 0 bases and J gave up 0 bases; unmatched junction bases: 1. The germline gives CDR1 SGHVS, CDR2 FQNEAQ.

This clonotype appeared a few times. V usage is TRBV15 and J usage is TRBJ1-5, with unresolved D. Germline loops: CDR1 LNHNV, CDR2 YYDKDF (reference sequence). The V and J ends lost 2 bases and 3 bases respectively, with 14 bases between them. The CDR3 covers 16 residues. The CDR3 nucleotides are TGTGCCACCAGCAGAACCCGGGAGGTGGTCAATCAGCCCCAGCATTTT. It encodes CATSRTREVVNQPQHF.

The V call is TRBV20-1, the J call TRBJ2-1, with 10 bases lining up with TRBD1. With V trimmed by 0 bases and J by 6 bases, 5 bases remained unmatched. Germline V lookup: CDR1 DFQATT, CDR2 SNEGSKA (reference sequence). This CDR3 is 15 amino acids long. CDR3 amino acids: CSARDGGQGVNEQFF. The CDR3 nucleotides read TGCAGTGCTAGAGACGGAGGACAGGGGGTCAATGAGCAGTTCTTC.

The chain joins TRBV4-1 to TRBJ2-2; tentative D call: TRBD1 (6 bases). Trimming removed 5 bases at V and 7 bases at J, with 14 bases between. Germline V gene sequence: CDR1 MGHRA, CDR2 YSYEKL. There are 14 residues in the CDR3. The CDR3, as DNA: TGCGCCAGCAGCTACCGGTACAGGGACGGGGAGCTGTTTTTT. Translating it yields CASSYRYRDGELFF.

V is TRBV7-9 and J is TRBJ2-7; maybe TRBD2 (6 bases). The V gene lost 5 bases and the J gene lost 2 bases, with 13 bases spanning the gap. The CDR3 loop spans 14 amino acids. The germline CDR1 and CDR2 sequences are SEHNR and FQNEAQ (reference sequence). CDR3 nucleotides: TGTGCCAGCAGCCCCCGGGACTCAGCCTACGAGCAGTACTTC. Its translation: CASSPRDSAYEQYF.

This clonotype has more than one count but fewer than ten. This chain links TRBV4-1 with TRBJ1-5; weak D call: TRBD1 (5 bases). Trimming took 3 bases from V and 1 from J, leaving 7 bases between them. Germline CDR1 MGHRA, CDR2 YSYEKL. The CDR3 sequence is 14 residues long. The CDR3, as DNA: TGCGCCAGCAGCCAGGGGGGGAGCAATCAGCCCCAGCATTTT. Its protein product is CASSQGGSNQPQHF.

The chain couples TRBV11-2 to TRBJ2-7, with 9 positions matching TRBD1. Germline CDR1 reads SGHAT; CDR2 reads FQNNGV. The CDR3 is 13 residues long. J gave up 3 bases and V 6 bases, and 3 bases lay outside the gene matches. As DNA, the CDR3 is TGTGCCAGCAGAGACAGGGGGATCTACGAGCAGTACTTC. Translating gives CASRDRGIYEQYF.

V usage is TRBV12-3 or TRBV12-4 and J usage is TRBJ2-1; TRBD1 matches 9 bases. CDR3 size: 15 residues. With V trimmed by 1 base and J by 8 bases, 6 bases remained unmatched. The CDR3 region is CASSLGGQGLDEQFF. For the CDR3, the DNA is TGTGCCAGCAGTTTAGGGGGACAGGGTTTGGATGAGCAGTTCTTC.

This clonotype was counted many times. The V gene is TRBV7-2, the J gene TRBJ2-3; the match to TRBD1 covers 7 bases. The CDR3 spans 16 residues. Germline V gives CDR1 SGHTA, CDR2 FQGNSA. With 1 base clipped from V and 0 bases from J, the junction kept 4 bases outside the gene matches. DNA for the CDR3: TGTGCCAGCAGCTTAGGGACAGGCTATAGCACAGATACGCAGTATTTT. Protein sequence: CASSLGTGYSTDTQYF.

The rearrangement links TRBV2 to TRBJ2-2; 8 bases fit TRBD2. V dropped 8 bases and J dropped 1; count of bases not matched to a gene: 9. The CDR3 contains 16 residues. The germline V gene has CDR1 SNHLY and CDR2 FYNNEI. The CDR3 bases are TGTGCCAGCTGGGAAACGAGCGGGGGGAACACCGGGGAGCTGTTTTTT. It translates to CASWETSGGNTGELFF.

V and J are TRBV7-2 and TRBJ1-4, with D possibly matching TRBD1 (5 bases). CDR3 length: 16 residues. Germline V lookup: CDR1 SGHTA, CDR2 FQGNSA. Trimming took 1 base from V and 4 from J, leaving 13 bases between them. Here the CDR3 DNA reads TGTGCCAGCAGCTTAGGGACATCTTCTTTTAATGAAAAACTGTTTTTT. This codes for CASSLGTSSFNEKLFF.

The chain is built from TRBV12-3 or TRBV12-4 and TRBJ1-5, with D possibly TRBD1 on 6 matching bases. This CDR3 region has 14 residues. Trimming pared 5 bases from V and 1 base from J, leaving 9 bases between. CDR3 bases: TGTGCCAGCAGTCCCCAGGGGAGCAATCAGCCCCAGCATTTT. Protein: CASSPQGSNQPQHF.

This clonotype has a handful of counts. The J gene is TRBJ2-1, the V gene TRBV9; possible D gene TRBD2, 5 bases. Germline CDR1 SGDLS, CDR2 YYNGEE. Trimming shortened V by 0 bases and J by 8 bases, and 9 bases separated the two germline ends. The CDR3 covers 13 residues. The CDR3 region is CASSVAGMHEQFF. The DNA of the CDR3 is TGTGCCAGCAGCGTAGCGGGGATGCATGAGCAGTTCTTC.

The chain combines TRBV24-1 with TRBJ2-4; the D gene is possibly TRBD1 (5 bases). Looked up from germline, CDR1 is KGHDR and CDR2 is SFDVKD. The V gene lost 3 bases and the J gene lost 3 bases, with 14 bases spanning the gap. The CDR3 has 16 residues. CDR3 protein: CATSDRGRGGKNIQYF. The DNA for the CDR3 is TGTGCCACCAGTGATCGCGGTAGGGGCGGCAAAAACATTCAGTACTTC.

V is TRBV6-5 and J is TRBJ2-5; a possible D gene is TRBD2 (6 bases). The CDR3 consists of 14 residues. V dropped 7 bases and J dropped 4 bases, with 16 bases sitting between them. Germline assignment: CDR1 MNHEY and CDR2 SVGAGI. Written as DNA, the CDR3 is TGTGCCAGCACCACCTGGGGGGAAGGAGAGACCCAGTACTTC. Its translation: CASTTWGEGETQYF.

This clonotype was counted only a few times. Written as DNA, the CDR3 is TGTGCCTGGAGCGGGGGACAGAGCTCCTACAATGAGCAGTTCTTC. This encodes CAWSGGQSSYNEQFF. V usage is TRBV30 and J usage is TRBJ2-1; weak D call: TRBD1 (7 bases). Per the germline V gene, CDR1 is GTSNPN and CDR2 is SVGIG (reference sequence). The CDR3 consists of 15 residues. V was cut by 3 bases and J by 0 bases, with 12 bases left in between.